These 20 T cell receptor beta chains came from one sample sequenced in a study of early T cells in non-severe SARS-CoV-2 infection. TCRdb independently ran MiXCR on the 5' RACE reads; one entry per CDR3 protein. The sample lists about 28,000 distinct CDR3 sequences; about 6.6% were seen once. This material consisted of whole blood, taken at baseline. Every receptor here comes from an adult who was a healthcare worker with PCR-confirmed SARS-CoV-2 infection or an uninfected control (not recorded which).

This clonotype was recorded a few times. This rearrangement joins TRBV11-1 to TRBJ2-5; D assignment may be TRBD1 or TRBD2 (6 bases each). V lost 2 bases and J 7 bases, leaving 17 bases between the germline ends. CDR3 length equals 15 residues. CDR1 and CDR2 (germline): SGHAT, FQDESV (reference sequence). The CDR3 is CASSLSPGGEVTQYF. As DNA, the CDR3 is TGTGCCAGCAGCTTATCCCCCGGGGGCGAGGTGACCCAGTACTTC.

This clonotype was detected many times. The rearrangement joins TRBV20-1 to TRBJ2-7; D may correspond to TRBD1 or TRBD2 (5 bases each). CDR1 DFQATT and CDR2 SNEGSKA come from the germline V gene (reference sequence). CDR3 size: 13 residues. Trimming shortened V by 6 bases and J by 6 bases, and 18 bases separated the two germline ends. The CDR3 loop is CSARPGPPSEQYF. DNA of the CDR3: TGCAGTGCCAGACCGGGACCCCCGTCCGAGCAGTACTTC.

The chain combines TRBV20-1 with TRBJ1-5; weak D call: TRBD1 (5 bases). With 3 bases removed from V and 7 bases from J, the gap between germline ends came to 13 bases. This CDR3 has 13 amino acids. CDR1 and CDR2 from the germline V gene are DFQATT and SNEGSKA (reference sequence). CDR3 sequence: CSASTGPGQPQHF. Written as DNA, the CDR3 is TGCAGTGCTAGTACGGGGCCAGGGCAGCCCCAGCATTTT.

This clonotype was detected ten times or more. The V call is TRBV7-3, the J call TRBJ1-1; no clear D gene. The CDR3 is made up of 13 amino acids. Germline V CDR1 and CDR2: SGHTA, FQGTGA. The V and J ends lost 2 bases and 2 bases respectively, with 6 bases between them. The CDR3 loop reads CASSLSRNTEAFF. The CDR3 DNA follows: TGTGCCAGCAGCTTATCCAGAAACACTGAAGCTTTCTTT.

The J gene is TRBJ2-7, the V gene TRBV20-1; either TRBD1 or TRBD2 may supply D (5 bases each). Germline V gene lookup returns CDR1 DFQATT and CDR2 SNEGSKA (reference sequence). The CDR3 spans 18 residues. V lost 3 bases and J lost 1, with 25 bases in between. CDR3 sequence: CSASDNQYRDPGSYEQYF. The CDR3 coding sequence is TGCAGTGCTAGCGACAACCAATACCGGGACCCAGGATCCTACGAGCAGTACTTC.

This clonotype came up many times. A much larger clone is a single base away; this may be a read error. CDR3 in DNA: TGTGCCAGCGGTTCCCTGGCTTTATACGAGCAGTACTTC. Its translation: CASGSLALYEQYF. V usage is TRBV6-5 and J usage is TRBJ2-7, with unresolved D. Between the trimmed V and J ends, which lost 8 bases and 4 bases, there was a span of 15 bases. CDR1 MNHEY and CDR2 SVGAGI come from the germline V gene. The CDR3 consists of 13 residues.

In this sample, this clonotype turned up many times. The chain has TRBV6-1 and TRBJ2-5, with a tentative D call TRBD1 (5 bases). The CDR3 loop spans 15 amino acids. Germline CDR1 reads MNHNS; CDR2 reads SASEGT. V was clipped by 2 bases and J by 5 bases, with 15 bases between them. CDR3 DNA sequence: TGTGCCAGCAGTGAATGGGGCAGGGATGAGGAGACCCAGTACTTC. Protein sequence: CASSEWGRDEETQYF.

This clonotype was observed at least ten times. The CDR3 sequence is CASSPGTDTQYF. The CDR3 nucleotides read TGTGCCAGCAGCCCTGGGACAGATACGCAGTATTTT. The chain has TRBV7-3 and TRBJ2-3; no clear D. In germline, CDR1 is SGHTA, CDR2 FQGTGA. The CDR3 runs to 12 residues. Trimming removed 5 bases from V and 3 bases from J, with 6 bases in between.

The CDR3 sequence: CSAGSGSADTQYF. CDR3 DNA: TGCAGTGCTGGTAGCGGGAGTGCAGATACGCAGTATTTT. This sequence joins TRBV20-1 and TRBJ2-3, with 9 bases aligning to TRBD2. Germline V CDR1 and CDR2: DFQATT, SNEGSKA (reference sequence). V lost 5 bases to trimming and J lost 4 bases; unmatched junction nucleotides: 4. This CDR3 contains 13 residues.

This clonotype came up many times. The V call is TRBV11-2, the J call TRBJ2-7; 11 positions agree with TRBD1. The CDR3 loop spans 15 amino acids. V was pared by 6 bases and J by 4 bases, with 8 bases of the junction left unmatched. Germline V gene data show CDR1 as SGHAT and CDR2 as FQNNGV. The CDR3 DNA follows: TGTGCCAGCAGTGGCGGGACAGGGGGTAGATACGAGCAGTACTTC. Translating gives CASSGGTGGRYEQYF.

This clonotype was counted many times. The DNA of the CDR3 is TGTGCCAGCAGCCCCCCACTAGCGGGGCTATCAGATACGCAGTATTTT. Encoded protein: CASSPPLAGLSDTQYF. This chain links TRBV9 with TRBJ2-3; 10 nucleotides line up with TRBD2. With 4 bases clipped from V and 4 bases from J, the junction kept 9 bases outside the gene matches. CDR3 length equals 16 residues. CDR1 SGDLS and CDR2 YYNGEE come from the germline V gene. Full variable domain (missing parts from reference TRBV9 and TRBJ2-3): DSGVTQTPKHLITATGQRVTLRCSPRSGDLSVYWYQQSLDQGLQFLIQYYNGEERAKGNILERFSAQQFPDLHSELNLSSLELGDSALYFCASSPPLAGLSDTQYFGPGTRLTVL.

The chain couples TRBV21-1 to TRBJ2-1; TRBD2 reflects the table's D call only, with no check against the DNA. TRBV21-1 is described as a pseudogene. CDR3 length: 16 amino acids. CDR3 sequence: CASSKGPAGGYNEQFF. The CDR3 DNA reads as TGTGCCAGCAGCAAAGGGCCAGCGGGAGGGTACAATGAGCAGTTCTTC.

This clonotype was detected ten times or more. The chain joins TRBV9 to TRBJ2-2, with D possibly matching TRBD1 (6 bases). The CDR3 sequence is 14 residues long. V was trimmed by 3 bases and J by 0 bases, leaving 6 bases between them. The germline V gene has CDR1 SGDLS and CDR2 YYNGEE. CDR3 residues: CASSGQANTGELFF. As DNA, the CDR3 is TGTGCCAGCAGCGGACAGGCGAACACCGGGGAGCTGTTTTTT.

This clonotype has ten or more counts. V is TRBV7-3 and J is TRBJ2-1, with 9 bases that match TRBD1. The CDR3 consists of 17 residues. Germline V CDR1 and CDR2: SGHTA, FQGTGA. V was clipped by 2 bases and J by 5 bases; unmatched bases: 10. This chain's CDR3 is CASSLGSPGTGNNEQFF. The CDR3 nucleotides are TGTGCCAGCAGCTTAGGATCCCCCGGGACAGGGAACAATGAGCAGTTCTTC.

This clonotype was detected many times. This chain connects TRBV27 to TRBJ2-1; D is unresolved. V dropped 5 bases and J dropped 0 bases, with 14 bases sitting between them. Germline CDR1 reads MNHEY; CDR2 reads SMNVEV (reference sequence). This CDR3 has 16 amino acids. The CDR3 loop reads CASSVTPWGSYNEQFF. CDR3 in DNA: TGTGCCAGCAGTGTGACTCCTTGGGGCTCCTACAATGAGCAGTTCTTC.

This clonotype has a handful of counts. V usage is TRBV30 and J usage is TRBJ2-3; unclear D gene. V lost 8 bases to trimming and J lost 0 bases, with 12 bases between them. The CDR3 spans 13 residues. Germline V CDR1 and CDR2: GTSNPN, SVGIG (reference sequence). CDR3 loop: CAHRHPSTDTQYF. CDR3 coding DNA: TGTGCCCACAGACACCCTAGCACAGATACGCAGTATTTT.

There are many counts of this clonotype. The chain recombines TRBV2 with TRBJ2-6; tentatively, D is TRBD2 (6 bases). Germline V gene data show CDR1 as SNHLY and CDR2 as FYNNEI. The CDR3 has 13 residues. With 5 bases removed from V and 10 bases from J, the gap between germline ends came to 12 bases. In nucleotides, the CDR3 is TGTGCCAGCAGTCCGGGACTCAGGAACGTCCTGACTTTC. Its translation: CASSPGLRNVLTF.

This clonotype came up many times. CDR3 region: CASSLGGTGPFNQPQHF. The CDR3 region has the DNA TGTGCCAGCAGCTTAGGAGGGACAGGACCCTTCAATCAGCCCCAGCATTTT. The V gene is TRBV7-8, the J gene TRBJ1-5; 8 bases are shared with TRBD1. The J segment lost 3 bases and the V segment lost 1 base, leaving 8 bases of the junction unmatched. This CDR3 region has 17 residues. The germline V gene encodes CDR1 SGHVS and CDR2 FQNEAQ.

This clonotype was seen many times. The V call is TRBV3-1, the J call TRBJ2-7; the D call may be TRBD1 or TRBD2 (6 bases each). Between the trimmed V and J ends, which lost 4 bases and 5 bases, there was a span of 18 bases. The germline gives CDR1 LGHDT, CDR2 YNNKEL (reference sequence). CDR3 size: 15 residues. The CDR3 nucleotides read TGTGCCAGCAGCCCATGGGACGGGGGCGTGGACGAGCAGTACTTC. This translates into CASSPWDGGVDEQYF.

This clonotype appeared many times. The chain uses TRBV20-1 and TRBJ2-3; TRBD1 aligns across 10 bases. Germline V lookup: CDR1 DFQATT, CDR2 SNEGSKA (reference sequence). Germline trimming cut 1 base from V and 4 bases from J; bases unmatched to any gene: 2. The CDR3 extends over 14 amino acids. The CDR3: CSARGQGAADTQYF. The CDR3 DNA reads TGCAGTGCTAGAGGACAGGGGGCGGCAGATACGCAGTATTTT.